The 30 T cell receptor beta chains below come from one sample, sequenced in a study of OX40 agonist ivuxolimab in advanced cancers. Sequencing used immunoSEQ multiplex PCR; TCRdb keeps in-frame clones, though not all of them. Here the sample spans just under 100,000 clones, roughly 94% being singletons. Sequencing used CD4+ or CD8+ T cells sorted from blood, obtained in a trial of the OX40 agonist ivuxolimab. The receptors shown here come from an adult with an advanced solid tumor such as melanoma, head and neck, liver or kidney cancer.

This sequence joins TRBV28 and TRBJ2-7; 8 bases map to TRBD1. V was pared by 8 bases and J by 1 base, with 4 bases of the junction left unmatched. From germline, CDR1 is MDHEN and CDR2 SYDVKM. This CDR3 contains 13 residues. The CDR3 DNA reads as TGTGCCAGCCTTCGGACAGGGTCCTACGAGCAGTACTTC. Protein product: CASLRTGSYEQYF.

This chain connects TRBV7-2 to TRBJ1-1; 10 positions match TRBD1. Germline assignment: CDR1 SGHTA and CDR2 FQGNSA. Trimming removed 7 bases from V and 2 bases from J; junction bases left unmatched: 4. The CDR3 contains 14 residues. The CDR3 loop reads CASKDRGLNTEAFF. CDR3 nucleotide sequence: TGTGCCAGCAAAGACAGGGGGCTAAACACTGAAGCTTTCTTT. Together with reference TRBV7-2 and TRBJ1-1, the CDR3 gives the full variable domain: GAGVSQSPSNKVTEKGKDVELRCDPISGHTALYWYRQSLGQGLEFLIYFQGNSAPDKSGLPSDRFSAERTGGSVSTLTIQRTQQEDSAVYLCASKDRGLNTEAFFGQGTRLTVV.

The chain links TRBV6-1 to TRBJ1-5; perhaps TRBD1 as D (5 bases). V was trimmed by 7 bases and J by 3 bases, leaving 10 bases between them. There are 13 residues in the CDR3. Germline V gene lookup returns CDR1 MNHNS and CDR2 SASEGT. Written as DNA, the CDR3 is TGTGCCAGCACGGGGGTCTTCAATCAGCCCCAGCATTTT. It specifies CASTGVFNQPQHF.

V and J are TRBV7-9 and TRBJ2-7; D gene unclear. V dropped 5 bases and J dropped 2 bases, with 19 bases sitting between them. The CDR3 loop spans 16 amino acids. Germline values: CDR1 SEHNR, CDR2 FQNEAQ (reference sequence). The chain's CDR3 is CASSLLGKTQAYEQYF. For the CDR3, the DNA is TGTGCCAGCAGCCTGCTGGGTAAGACTCAAGCCTACGAGCAGTACTTC.

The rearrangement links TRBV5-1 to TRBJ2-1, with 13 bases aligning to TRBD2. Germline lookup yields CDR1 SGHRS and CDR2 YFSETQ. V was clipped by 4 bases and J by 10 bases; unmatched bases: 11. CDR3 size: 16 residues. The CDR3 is CASSLGTSGADREQFF. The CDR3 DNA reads TGCGCCAGCAGCCTGGGGACTAGCGGGGCCGATAGGGAGCAGTTCTTC.

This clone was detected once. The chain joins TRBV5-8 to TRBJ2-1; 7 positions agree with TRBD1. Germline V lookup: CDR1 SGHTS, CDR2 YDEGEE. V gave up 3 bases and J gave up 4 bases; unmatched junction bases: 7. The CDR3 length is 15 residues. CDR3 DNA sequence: TGTGCCAGCAGCTCAAGGGGGCGACGGTACAATGAGCAGTTCTTC. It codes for CASSSRGRRYNEQFF.

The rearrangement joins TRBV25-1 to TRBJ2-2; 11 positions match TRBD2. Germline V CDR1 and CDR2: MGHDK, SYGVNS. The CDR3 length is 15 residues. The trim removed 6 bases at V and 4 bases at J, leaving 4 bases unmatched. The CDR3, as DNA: TGTGCCAGCAGAGGGCTAGCGGGGGGCACCGGGGAGCTGTTTTTT. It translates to CASRGLAGGTGELFF.

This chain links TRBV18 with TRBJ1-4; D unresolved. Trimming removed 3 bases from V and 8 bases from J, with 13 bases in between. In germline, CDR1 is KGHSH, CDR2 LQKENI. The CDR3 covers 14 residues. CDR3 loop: CASSPGFAGEKLFF. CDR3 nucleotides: TGTGCCAGCTCACCGGGATTCGCGGGGGAAAAACTGTTTTTT.

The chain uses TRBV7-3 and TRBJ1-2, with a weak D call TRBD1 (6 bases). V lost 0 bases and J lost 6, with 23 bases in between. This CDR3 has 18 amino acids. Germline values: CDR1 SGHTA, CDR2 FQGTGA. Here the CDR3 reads CASSLTGAYRDNRDGYTF. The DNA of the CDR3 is TGTGCCAGCAGCTTAACGGGGGCTTATAGGGACAATCGCGATGGCTACACCTTC.

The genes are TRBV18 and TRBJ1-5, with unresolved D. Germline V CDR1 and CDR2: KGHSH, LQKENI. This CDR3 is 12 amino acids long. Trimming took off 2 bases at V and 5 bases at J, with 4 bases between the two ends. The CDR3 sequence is CASSPGDQPQHF. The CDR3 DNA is TGTGCCAGCTCACCAGGGGATCAGCCCCAGCATTTT.

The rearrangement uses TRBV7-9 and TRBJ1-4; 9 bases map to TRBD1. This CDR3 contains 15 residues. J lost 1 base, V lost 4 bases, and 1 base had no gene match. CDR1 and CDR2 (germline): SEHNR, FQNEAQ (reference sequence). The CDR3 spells CASSSTGGTNEKLFF. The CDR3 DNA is TGTGCCAGCAGCTCGACAGGGGGAACTAATGAAAAACTGTTTTTT.

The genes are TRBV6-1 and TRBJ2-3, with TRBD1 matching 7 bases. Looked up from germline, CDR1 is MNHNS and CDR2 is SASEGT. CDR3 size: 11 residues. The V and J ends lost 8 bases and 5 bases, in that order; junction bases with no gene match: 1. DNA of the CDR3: TGTGCCAGCGACAGGGAAGATACGCAGTATTTT. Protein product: CASDREDTQYF.

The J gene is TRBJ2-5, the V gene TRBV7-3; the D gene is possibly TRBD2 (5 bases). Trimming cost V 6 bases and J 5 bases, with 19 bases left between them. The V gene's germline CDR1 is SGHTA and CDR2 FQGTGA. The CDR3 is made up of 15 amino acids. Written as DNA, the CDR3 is TGTGCCAGCAGTTTACTTGGGGAGCCGGGCGAGACCCAGTACTTC. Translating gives CASSLLGEPGETQYF.

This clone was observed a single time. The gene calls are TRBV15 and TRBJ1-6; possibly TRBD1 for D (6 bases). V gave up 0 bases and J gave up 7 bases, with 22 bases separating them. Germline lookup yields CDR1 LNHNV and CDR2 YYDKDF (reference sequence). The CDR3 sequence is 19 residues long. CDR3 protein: CATSRELFRQLGGNSPLHF. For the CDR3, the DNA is TGTGCCACCAGCAGAGAGCTTTTCCGACAACTTGGGGGCAATTCACCCCTCCACTTT. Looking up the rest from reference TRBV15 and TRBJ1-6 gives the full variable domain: DAMVIQNPRYQVTQFGKPVTLSCSQTLNHNVMYWYQQKSSQAPKLLFHYYDKDFNNEADTPDNFQSRRPNTSFCFLDIRSPGLGDTAMYLCATSRELFRQLGGNSPLHFGNGTRLTVT.

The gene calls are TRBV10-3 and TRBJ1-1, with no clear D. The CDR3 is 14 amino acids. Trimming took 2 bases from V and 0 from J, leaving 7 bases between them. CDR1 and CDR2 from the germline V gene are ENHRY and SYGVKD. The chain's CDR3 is CAISEAAMNTEAFF. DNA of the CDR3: TGTGCCATCAGTGAGGCAGCTATGAACACTGAAGCTTTCTTT.

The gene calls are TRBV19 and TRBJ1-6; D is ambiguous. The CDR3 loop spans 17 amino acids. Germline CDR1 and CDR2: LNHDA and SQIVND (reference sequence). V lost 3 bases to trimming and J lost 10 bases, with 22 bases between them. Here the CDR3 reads CASSILSGPGNGSPLHF. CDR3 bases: TGTGCCAGTAGTATCTTATCTGGTCCGGGGAACGGGTCACCCCTCCACTTT.

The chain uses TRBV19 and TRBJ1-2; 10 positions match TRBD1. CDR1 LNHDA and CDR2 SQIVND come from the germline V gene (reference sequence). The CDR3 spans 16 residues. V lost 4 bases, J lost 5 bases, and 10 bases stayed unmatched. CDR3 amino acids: CASSTTGQGRGYGYTF. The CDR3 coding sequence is TGTGCCAGTAGTACTACGGGACAGGGGAGAGGGTATGGCTACACCTTC.

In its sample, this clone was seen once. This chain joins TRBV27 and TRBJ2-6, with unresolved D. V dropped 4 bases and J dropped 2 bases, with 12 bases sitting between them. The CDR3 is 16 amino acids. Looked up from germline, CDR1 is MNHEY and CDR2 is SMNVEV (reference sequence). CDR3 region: CASSSSTYPGANVLTF. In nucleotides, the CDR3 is TGTGCCAGCAGTTCTTCAACCTACCCTGGGGCCAACGTCCTGACTTTC.

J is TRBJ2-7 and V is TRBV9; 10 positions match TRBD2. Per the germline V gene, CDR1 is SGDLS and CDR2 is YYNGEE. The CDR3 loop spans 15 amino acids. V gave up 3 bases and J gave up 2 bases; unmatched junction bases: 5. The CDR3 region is CASSAGSGRAYEQYF. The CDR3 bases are TGTGCCAGCAGCGCGGGAAGCGGGAGGGCCTACGAGCAGTACTTC.

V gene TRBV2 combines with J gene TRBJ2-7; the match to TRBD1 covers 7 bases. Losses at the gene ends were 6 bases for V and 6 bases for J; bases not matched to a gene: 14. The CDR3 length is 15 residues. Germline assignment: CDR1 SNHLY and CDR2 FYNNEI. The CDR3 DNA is TGTGCCAGCAGCCTCGACAGGGATTCTTTGGGCGAGCAGTACTTC. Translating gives CASSLDRDSLGEQYF. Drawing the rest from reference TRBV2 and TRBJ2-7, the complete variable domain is EPEVTQTPSHQVTQMGQEVILRCVPISNHLYFYWYRQILGQKVEFLVSFYNNEISEKSEIFDDQFSVERPDGSNFTLKIRSTKLEDSAMYFCASSLDRDSLGEQYFGPGTRLTVT.

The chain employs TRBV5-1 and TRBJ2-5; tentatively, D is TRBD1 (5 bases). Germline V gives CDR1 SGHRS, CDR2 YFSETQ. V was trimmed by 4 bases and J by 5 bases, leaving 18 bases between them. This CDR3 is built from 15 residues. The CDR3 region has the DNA TGCGCCAGCAGCCCGCACGGTCAGGGTAGGGAGACCCAGTACTTC. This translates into CASSPHGQGRETQYF.

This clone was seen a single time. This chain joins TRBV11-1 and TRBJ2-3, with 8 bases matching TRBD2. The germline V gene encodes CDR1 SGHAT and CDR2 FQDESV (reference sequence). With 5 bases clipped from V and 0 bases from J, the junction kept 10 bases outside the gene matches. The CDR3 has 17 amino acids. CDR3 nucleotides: TGTGCCAGCAGCCTACGTACTAGCGGAACTAGCACAGATACGCAGTATTTT. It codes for CASSLRTSGTSTDTQYF.

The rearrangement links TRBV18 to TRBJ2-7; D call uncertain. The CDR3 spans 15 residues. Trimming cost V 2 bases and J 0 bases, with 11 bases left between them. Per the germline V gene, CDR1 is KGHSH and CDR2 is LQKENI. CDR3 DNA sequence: TGTGCCAGCTCACCAGGGTCAGACCTCTCCTACGAGCAGTACTTC. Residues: CASSPGSDLSYEQYF.

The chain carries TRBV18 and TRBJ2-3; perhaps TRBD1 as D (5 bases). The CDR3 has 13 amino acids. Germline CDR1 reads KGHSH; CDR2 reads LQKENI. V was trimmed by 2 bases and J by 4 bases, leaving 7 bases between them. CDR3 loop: CASSPIGADTQYF. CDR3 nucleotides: TGTGCCAGCTCACCAATAGGGGCAGATACGCAGTATTTT.

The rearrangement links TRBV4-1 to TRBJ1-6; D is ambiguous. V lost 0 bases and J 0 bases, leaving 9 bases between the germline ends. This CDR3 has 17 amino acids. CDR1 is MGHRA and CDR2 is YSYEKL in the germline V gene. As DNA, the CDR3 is TGCGCCAGCAGCCAAGAACGGGCCAGCTCCTATAATTCACCCCTCCACTTT. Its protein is CASSQERASSYNSPLHF.

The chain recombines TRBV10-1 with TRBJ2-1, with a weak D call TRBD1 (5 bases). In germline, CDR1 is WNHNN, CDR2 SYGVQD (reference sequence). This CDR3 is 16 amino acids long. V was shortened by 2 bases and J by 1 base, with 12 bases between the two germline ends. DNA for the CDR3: TGCGCCAGCAGTGAGGGTGCAGGGCCTTCCTACAATGAGCAGTTCTTC. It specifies CASSEGAGPSYNEQFF.

DNA for the CDR3: TGCAGCGCGGTACAGGGGGGAAACACCATATATTTT. It translates to CSAVQGGNTIYF. V and J are TRBV29-1 and TRBJ1-3; 7 positions agree with TRBD1. The CDR3 is 12 amino acids. CDR1 and CDR2 from the germline V gene are SQVTM and ANQGSEA. V lost 7 bases to trimming and J lost 4 bases; unmatched junction nucleotides: 4.

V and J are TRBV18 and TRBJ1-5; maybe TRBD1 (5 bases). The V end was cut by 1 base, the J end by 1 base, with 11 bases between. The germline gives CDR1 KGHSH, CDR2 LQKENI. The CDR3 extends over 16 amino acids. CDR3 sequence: CASSPQGSGSNQPQHF. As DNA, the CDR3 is TGTGCCAGCTCACCACAGGGTTCAGGGAGCAATCAGCCCCAGCATTTT. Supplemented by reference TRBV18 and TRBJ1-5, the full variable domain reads NAGVMQNPRHLVRRRGQEARLRCSPMKGHSHVYWYRQLPEEGLKFMVYLQKENIIDESGMPKERFSAEFPKEGPSILRIQQVVRGDSAAYFCASSPQGSGSNQPQHFGDGTRLSIL.

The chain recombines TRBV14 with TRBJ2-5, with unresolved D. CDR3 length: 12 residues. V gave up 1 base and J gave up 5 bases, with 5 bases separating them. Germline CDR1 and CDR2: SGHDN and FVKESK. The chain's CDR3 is CASSQVRETQYF. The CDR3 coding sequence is TGTGCCAGCAGCCAAGTCCGGGAGACCCAGTACTTC.

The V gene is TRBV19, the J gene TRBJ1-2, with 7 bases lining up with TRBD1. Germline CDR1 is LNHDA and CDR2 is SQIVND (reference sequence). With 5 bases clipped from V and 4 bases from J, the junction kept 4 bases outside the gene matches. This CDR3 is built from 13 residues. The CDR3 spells CASSSTGAYGYTF. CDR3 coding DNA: TGTGCCAGTAGTTCTACAGGGGCCTATGGCTACACCTTC.